Below, 3 T cell receptor beta chains from the same sample are listed, as sequenced in a study of PD-L1 blockade in urothelial cancer (dated by TCRdb to about 2017). Libraries were constructed by the immunoSEQ multiplex PCR assay. Entries here come from immuneACCESS through TCRdb and include only in-frame sequences with V and J called. Some clones fail to appear in such tables; in the studies checked, an unresolved V gene covers under half of the shortfall, and the cause of the remainder is unknown. The sample table lists about 24,000 clones, 87% of them with a count of one. Roughly 3.2% of the sample lies in the top ten. This specimen was PBMCs, taken around atezolizumab (anti-PD-L1) treatment. The source is a man aged 50 or older with urothelial cancer.

The rearrangement joins TRBV14 to TRBJ1-1; D unresolved. The CDR3 is 14 amino acids. The germline V gene encodes CDR1 SGHDN and CDR2 FVKESK. Deletions cut 2 bases from V and 2 bases from J, with 9 bases between. The CDR3 sequence: CASSQIMGNTEAFF. The CDR3 bases are TGTGCCAGCAGCCAAATCATGGGCAACACTGAAGCTTTCTTT.

The CDR3 region has the DNA TGTGCCAGCAGTTCAACCGGGACACGGACCTACGAGCAGTACTTC. Its protein product is CASSSTGTRTYEQYF. This chain joins TRBV28 and TRBJ2-7; possibly TRBD1 for D (6 bases). Per the germline V gene, CDR1 is MDHEN and CDR2 is SYDVKM. The CDR3 covers 15 residues. V lost 4 bases, J lost 2 bases, and 15 bases lay in between.

V gene TRBV11-3 combines with J gene TRBJ2-3; 8 nucleotides align to TRBD1. CDR3 length: 15 amino acids. Germline values: CDR1 SGHNT, CDR2 YENEEA. V was clipped by 1 base and J by 4 bases; unmatched bases: 4. CDR3 amino acids: CASSLGQGAADTQYF. CDR3 in DNA: TGTGCCAGCAGCTTAGGCCAGGGGGCGGCAGATACGCAGTATTTT.